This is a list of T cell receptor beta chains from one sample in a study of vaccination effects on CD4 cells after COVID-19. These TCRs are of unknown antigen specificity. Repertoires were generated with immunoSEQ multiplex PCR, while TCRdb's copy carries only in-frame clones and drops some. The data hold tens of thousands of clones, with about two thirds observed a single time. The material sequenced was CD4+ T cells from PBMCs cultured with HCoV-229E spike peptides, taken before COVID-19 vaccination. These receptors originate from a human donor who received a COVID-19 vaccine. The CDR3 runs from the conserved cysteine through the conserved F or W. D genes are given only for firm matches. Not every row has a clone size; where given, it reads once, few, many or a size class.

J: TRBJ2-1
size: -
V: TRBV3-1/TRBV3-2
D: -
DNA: TGTGCCAGCAGCCAAGTGAATTCTGGTGAGCAGTTCTTC
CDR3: CASSQVNSGEQFF

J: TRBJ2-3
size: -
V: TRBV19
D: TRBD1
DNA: TGTGCCAGTAGTTCCGGGACAGGCAGCACAGATACGCAGTATTTT
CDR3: CASSSGTGSTDTQYF

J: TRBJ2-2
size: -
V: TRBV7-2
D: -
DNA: TGTGCCAGCAGCTTGGGGACGGCGAACACCGGGGAGCTGTTTTTT
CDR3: CASSLGTANTGELFF

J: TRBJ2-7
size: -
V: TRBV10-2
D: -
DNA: TGCGCCAGCAGTTTTCAACAGGAGACCTACGAGCAGTACTTC
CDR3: CASSFQQETYEQYF

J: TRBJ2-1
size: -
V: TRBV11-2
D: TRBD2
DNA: TGTGCCAGCAGCAGACTAGCCGCGGACAATGAGCAGTTCTTC
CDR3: CASSRLAADNEQFF

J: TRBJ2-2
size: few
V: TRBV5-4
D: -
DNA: TGTGCCAGCAGCTTGGATTGGCTAGCGAACACCGGGGAGCTGTTTTTT
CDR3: CASSLDWLANTGELFF

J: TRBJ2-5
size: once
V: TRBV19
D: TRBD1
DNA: TGTGCCAGTAGCCGGGACAGGGAGAGGGAGACCCAGTACTTC
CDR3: CASSRDRERETQYF

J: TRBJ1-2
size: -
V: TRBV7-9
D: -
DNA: TGTGCCAGCAGCTCCGCTACAGGGTATGAGGATGGCTACACCTTC
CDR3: CASSSATGYEDGYTF

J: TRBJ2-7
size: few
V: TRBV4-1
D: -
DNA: TGCGCCAGCAGCCAAGGAAGGGGAGGCCGGGCCTACGAGCAGTACTTC
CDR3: CASSQGRGGRAYEQYF

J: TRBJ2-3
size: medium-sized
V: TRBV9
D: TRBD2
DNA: TGTGCCAGCAGCGTACAGCGGGGGGGCATCGATACGCAGTATTTT
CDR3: CASSVQRGGIDTQYF

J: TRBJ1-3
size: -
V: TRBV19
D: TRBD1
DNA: TGTGCCAGTAGTCACCGGGACAGAGGAAACACCATATATTTT
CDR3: CASSHRDRGNTIYF

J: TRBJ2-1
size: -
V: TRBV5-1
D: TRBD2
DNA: TGCGCCAGCAGCTTCGGGGGGGGAAGCTCCTACAATGAGCAGTTCTTC
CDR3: CASSFGGGSSYNEQFF

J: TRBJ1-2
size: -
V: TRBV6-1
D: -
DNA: TGTGCCAGCAGCCTAGCCGCGGACTATGGCTACACCTTC
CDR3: CASSLAADYGYTF

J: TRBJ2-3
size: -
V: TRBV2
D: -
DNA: TGTGCCAGCAGTGAGTCTGTGAGCACAGATACGCAGTATTTT
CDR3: CASSESVSTDTQYF

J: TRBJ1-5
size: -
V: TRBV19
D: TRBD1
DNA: TGTGCCAGTACCCCTGGACAGGGCCGCAGCAATCAGCCCCAGCATTTT
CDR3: CASTPGQGRSNQPQHF

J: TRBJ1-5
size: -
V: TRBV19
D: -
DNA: TGTGCCAGTAGTATCCCACCAGGGCCCCCCAATCAGCCCCAGCATTTT
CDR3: CASSIPPGPPNQPQHF

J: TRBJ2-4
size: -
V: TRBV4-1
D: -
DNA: TGCGCCAGCAGCCAAGAGGGGTCACCTCAAAACATTCAGTACTTC
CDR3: CASSQEGSPQNIQYF

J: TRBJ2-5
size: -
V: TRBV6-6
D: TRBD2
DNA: TGTGCCAGCAGACTAGCGGAAGAGACCCAGTACTTC
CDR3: CASRLAEETQYF

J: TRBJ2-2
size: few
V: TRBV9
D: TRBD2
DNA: TGTGCCAGCAGCGACCTAGCGGGGGTGAACACCGGGGAGCTGTTTTTT
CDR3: CASSDLAGVNTGELFF

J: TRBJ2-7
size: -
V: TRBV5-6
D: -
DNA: TGTGCCAGCCGTCGACAGGGGAGGGGCGACGAGCAGTACTTC
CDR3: CASRRQGRGDEQYF

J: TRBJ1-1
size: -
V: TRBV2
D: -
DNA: TGTGCCAGCAGTGAGGACCTTACTAACACTGAAGCTTTCTTT
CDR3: CASSEDLTNTEAFF

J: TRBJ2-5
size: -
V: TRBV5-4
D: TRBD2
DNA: TGTGCCAGCAGTTCCAGCGGGGGGGCCTGGGAGACCCAGTACTTC
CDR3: CASSSSGGAWETQYF

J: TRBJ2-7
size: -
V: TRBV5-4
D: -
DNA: TGTGCCAGCAGCCGAGACAGGCAGTCCGAGCAGTACTTC
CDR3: CASSRDRQSEQYF

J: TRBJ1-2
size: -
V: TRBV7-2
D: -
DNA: TGTGCCAGCGGGGGACGGGGAGCTAACTATGGCTACACCTTC
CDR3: CASGGRGANYGYTF

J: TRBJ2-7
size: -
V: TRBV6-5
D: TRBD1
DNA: TGTGCCAGCAGTTACACAGGGGGCCCATACGAGCAGTACTTC
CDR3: CASSYTGGPYEQYF

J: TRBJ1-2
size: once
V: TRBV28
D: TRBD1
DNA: TGTGCCAGCAGTACGGGGGGGGGACAGACCTATGGCTACACCTTC
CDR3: CASSTGGGQTYGYTF

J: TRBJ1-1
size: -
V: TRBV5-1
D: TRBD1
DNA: TGCGCCAGCAGCTTGTTCACAGGGGGCATCACTGAAGCTTTCTTT
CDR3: CASSLFTGGITEAFF

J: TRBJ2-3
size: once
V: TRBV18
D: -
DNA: TGTGCCAGCTCACCAGAGGTGGGGTCGGATACGCAGTATTTT
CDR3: CASSPEVGSDTQYF

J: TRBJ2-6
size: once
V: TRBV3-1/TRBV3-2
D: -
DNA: TGTGCCAGCAGCCAAGATCTTGTGCGGCTCTCTGGGGCCAACGTCCTGACTTTC
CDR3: CASSQDLVRLSGANVLTF

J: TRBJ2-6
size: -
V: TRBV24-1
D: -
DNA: TGTGCCACCAGTGAGCCACAGGGCGGTGGGGCCAACGTCCTGACTTTC
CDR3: CATSEPQGGGANVLTF

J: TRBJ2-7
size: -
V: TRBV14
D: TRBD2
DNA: TGTGCCAGCAGCCCGAGACTAGCGGGAGGACGCGAGCAGTACTTC
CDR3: CASSPRLAGGREQYF

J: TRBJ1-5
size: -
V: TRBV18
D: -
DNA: TGTGCCAGCTCACCCGACAGCATCATGAATCAGCCCCAGCATTTT
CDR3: CASSPDSIMNQPQHF

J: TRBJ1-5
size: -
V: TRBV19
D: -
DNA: TGTGCCAGTATGTCGCAGGGAAATCAGCCCCAGCATTTT
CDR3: CASMSQGNQPQHF

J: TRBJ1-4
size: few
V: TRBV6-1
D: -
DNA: TGTGCCAGCAGTGATTGGGGCAGGGCAACTAATGAAAAACTGTTTTTT
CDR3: CASSDWGRATNEKLFF

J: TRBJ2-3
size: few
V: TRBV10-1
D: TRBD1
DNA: TGCGCCAGCAGTGGAGGACAGGGGGCCCCAGATACGCAGTATTTT
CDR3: CASSGGQGAPDTQYF

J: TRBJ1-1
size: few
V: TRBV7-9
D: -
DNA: TGTGCCAGCAGCCGAGACAGGACGAACACTGAAGCTTTCTTT
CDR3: CASSRDRTNTEAFF

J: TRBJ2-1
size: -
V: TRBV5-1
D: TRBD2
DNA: TGCGCCAGCAGCTCGTCCGCGGGAGGGAGCTCCTACAATGAGCAGTTCTTC
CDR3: CASSSSAGGSSYNEQFF